A selection of T cell receptor beta chains follows, all from one sample in a study of T cell responses to AZD1222 COVID-19 vaccine. TCRdb keeps only in-frame clones here, not all; method: immunoSEQ multiplex PCR. Of about 150,000 clones in the sample, just over 90% were seen once. The sequences come from peripheral blood, collected 28 days after the second AZD1222 dose. The receptors originated from an adult who received the AZD1222 COVID-19 vaccine. Each CDR3 is given with its conserved first and last residue. The D gene is left open where the match is weak. For some rows the clone size is stated as once, few or many, or as a class when expanded; others skip it.

V	J	size	D	CDR3	DNA
TRBV7-3	TRBJ2-5	.	.	CASSLGSGQETQYF	TGTGCCAGCAGCTTAGGTAGCGGCCAAGAGACCCAGTACTTC
TRBV18	TRBJ1-1	.	.	CASSLDPNTEAFF	TGTGCCAGCTCACTCGACCCGAACACTGAAGCTTTCTTT
TRBV7-2	TRBJ1-1	.	.	CASSLAGGYTEAFF	TGTGCCAGCAGCTTAGCCGGCGGATACACTGAAGCTTTCTTT
TRBV6-1	TRBJ1-3	.	.	CASSEGQISGNTIYF	TGTGCCAGCAGTGAAGGGCAAATCTCTGGAAACACCATATATTTT
TRBV15	TRBJ2-2	.	.	CATSEEQGAAGVRTGELFF	TGTGCCACCAGCGAAGAGCAGGGGGCTGCGGGAGTAAGAACCGGGGAGCTGTTTTTT
TRBV12-3/TRBV12-4	TRBJ1-2	.	.	CASSQYRDYGYTF	TGTGCCAGCAGTCAATACAGGGACTATGGCTACACCTTC
TRBV14	TRBJ2-7	.	.	CASSARPGQLYEQYF	TGTGCCAGCAGCGCCCGACCGGGACAACTCTACGAGCAGTACTTC
TRBV23-1	TRBJ1-5	.	.	CASSHITRNQPQHF	TGCGCCAGCAGTCACATCACCCGCAATCAGCCCCAGCATTTT
TRBV5-1	TRBJ1-3	.	.	CASNDGVRNTIYF	TGCGCCAGCAACGATGGCGTCAGAAACACCATATATTTT
TRBV21-1	TRBJ1-2	.	.	CASSTSGTGDYGYTF	TGTGCCAGCAGCACCTCTGGGACAGGGGACTATGGCTACACCTTC
TRBV2	TRBJ1-1	.	.	CASSAGAGTEAFF	TGTGCCAGCAGTGCAGGGGCGGGCACTGAAGCTTTCTTT
TRBV27	TRBJ2-1	.	TRBD2	CASSPLIFRTSYEQFF	TGTGCCAGCAGTCCGCTAATTTTCCGGACTAGCTATGAGCAGTTCTTC
TRBV4-1	TRBJ1-5	.	.	CASRGCHPQHF	TGCGCCAGCCGGGGATGTCATCCCCAGCATTTT
TRBV10-3	TRBJ2-3	.	.	CAISPGRDMDTQYF	TGTGCCATCAGCCCGGGACGGGACATGGATACGCAGTATTTT
TRBV5-1	TRBJ1-2	.	.	CASSRDFYGYTF	TGCGCCAGCAGCCGGGATTTCTATGGCTACACCTTC
TRBV5-1	TRBJ1-1	.	.	CASSLDNKNTEAFF	TGCGCCAGCAGCTTGGACAACAAGAACACTGAAGCTTTCTTT
TRBV28	TRBJ2-3	.	TRBD1	CASSYGTVDQDTQYF	TGTGCCAGCAGTTACGGGACAGTCGACCAAGATACGCAGTATTTT
TRBV4-2	TRBJ2-1	.	TRBD1	CASSQTTGGGGYEQFF	TGTGCCAGCAGCCAAACGACAGGGGGCGGAGGGTATGAGCAGTTCTTC
TRBV28	TRBJ1-1	.	.	CASRPGTVNTEAFF	TGTGCCAGCAGACCCGGGACGGTGAACACTGAAGCTTTCTTT
TRBV7-9	TRBJ2-5	.	TRBD2	CASRTSGRGLKETQYF	TGTGCCAGCAGGACTAGCGGGAGGGGATTAAAAGAGACCCAGTACTTC
TRBV7-9	TRBJ2-1	.	.	CASTADWARQFF	TGTGCCAGCACGGCCGACTGGGCGAGGCAGTTCTTC
TRBV19	TRBJ2-5	.	.	CASSPYDGIMTQYF	TGTGCCAGTAGCCCGTACGACGGTATAATGACCCAGTACTTC
TRBV3-1/TRBV3-2	TRBJ1-1	.	.	CASSTPFRGRTEAFF	TGTGCCAGCAGCACACCGTTCCGGGGGCGCACTGAAGCTTTCTTT
TRBV6-1	TRBJ1-5	.	TRBD1	CASSDNRGSNQPQHF	TGTGCCAGCAGTGACAACAGGGGAAGCAATCAGCCCCAGCATTTT
TRBV6-2/TRBV6-3	TRBJ1-1	.	.	CASSSPRDGATEAFF	TGTGCCAGCAGCTCCCCCCGGGATGGAGCCACTGAAGCTTTCTTT
TRBV13	TRBJ1-2	.	TRBD1	CASSGPGQRNGYTF	TGTGCCAGCAGCGGACCGGGACAGAGGAATGGCTACACCTTC
TRBV11-1	TRBJ2-7	.	.	CASSYGGLSSYEQYF	TGTGCCAGCAGCTATGGAGGGCTAAGCTCCTACGAGCAGTACTTC
TRBV7-9	TRBJ2-3	once	TRBD2	CASSNGGTDTQYF	TGTGCCAGCAGCAACGGGGGGACAGATACGCAGTATTTT
TRBV5-5	TRBJ1-3	.	.	CASSLGAPNSGNTIYF	TGTGCCAGCAGCTTGGGGGCCCCGAACTCTGGAAACACCATATATTTT
TRBV6-1	TRBJ1-2	.	.	CASSEFRQGNSYGYTF	TGTGCCAGCAGTGAATTCCGGCAGGGAAATAGCTATGGCTACACCTTC
TRBV27	TRBJ1-2	.	.	CASSPQGGGYTF	TGTGCCAGCAGTCCACAGGGAGGTGGCTACACCTTC
TRBV7-9	TRBJ1-6	.	.	CASSLGGGTPLHF	TGTGCCAGCAGCTTAGGTGGGGGCACCCCCCTCCACTTT
TRBV6-5	TRBJ2-4	.	TRBD1	CASSRQDRGQDIQYF	TGTGCCAGCAGTCGACAGGACAGGGGGCAAGACATTCAGTACTTC
TRBV27	TRBJ1-2	.	TRBD1	CASSLSRQGYYGYTF	TGTGCCAGCAGTTTATCGCGACAGGGGTACTATGGCTACACCTTC
TRBV28	TRBJ1-5	.	.	CASTSGSRFRNQPQHF	TGTGCCAGCACCTCGGGGTCCCGCTTTAGGAATCAGCCCCAGCATTTT
TRBV6-1	TRBJ1-3	.	.	CASSEAILRNTIYF	TGTGCCAGCAGTGAAGCGATACTTCGAAACACCATATATTTT
TRBV27	TRBJ1-6	.	.	CASSPRARFGDNSPLHF	TGTGCCAGCAGTCCCAGGGCCAGGTTCGGGGATAATTCACCCCTCCACTTT
TRBV3-1/TRBV3-2	TRBJ2-3	.	TRBD2	CASRTSGGDTQYF	TGTGCCAGCAGAACTAGCGGCGGGGATACGCAGTATTTT
TRBV19	TRBJ2-2	.	TRBD1	CASSSGGAPKTGELFF	TGTGCCAGTAGCTCAGGGGGCGCCCCTAAGACCGGGGAGCTGTTTTTT
TRBV15	TRBJ2-5	few	TRBD2	CATSRGLAQGLGTQYF	TGTGCCACCAGCAGAGGACTAGCTCAGGGACTTGGGACCCAGTACTTC
TRBV19	TRBJ2-1	.	.	CASSISGWDYNEQFF	TGTGCCAGTAGTATTAGCGGTTGGGACTACAATGAGCAGTTCTTC
TRBV15	TRBJ2-1	.	.	CATSLGGVNEQFF	TGTGCCACCAGCTTAGGGGGGGTCAATGAGCAGTTCTTC
TRBV19	TRBJ1-3	.	.	CASRRRSSGNTIYF	TGTGCCAGCCGTCGTCGGAGCTCTGGAAACACCATATATTTT
TRBV28	TRBJ2-7	.	TRBD1	CASSFSGGSSEQYF	TGTGCCAGCAGTTTTTCAGGGGGCTCGAGCGAGCAGTACTTC
TRBV19	TRBJ1-3	.	.	CASSILSNSGNTIYF	TGTGCCAGTAGTATCCTCAGTAACTCTGGAAACACCATATATTTT
TRBV7-7	TRBJ2-3	.	TRBD2	CASSEGLGGTDTQYF	TGTGCCAGCAGCGAAGGACTAGGAGGCACAGATACGCAGTATTTT